The source of this T cell receptor beta chain is a study of T cells in localized non-small cell lung cancer. Study conclusions and caveats: Adjacent lung exhibited a median of 57 among the 100 most abundant tumor clones. Longer survival (overall) was linked to higher T cell density in blood. Owing to sequencing of a solitary tumor region, heterogeneity cannot be discounted. The highest T cell clonality was in uninvolved adjacent lung, above tumor.

On this clone itself: Its matching antigen is unknown.

This table comes from immunoSEQ multiplex PCR, and its TCRdb copy is limited to in-frame clones, with some not included. The sample lists about 70,000 clones; 65% to 85% were seen once. The germline CDR1 and CDR2 sequences are ENHRY and SYGVKD. Trimming took 6 bases from V and 0 from J, leaving 6 bases between them. There are 13 residues in the CDR3. The TCR was taken from an older female donor with stage I lung adenocarcinoma. Material: peripheral blood, obtained before any cancer treatment. The rearrangement links TRBV10-3 to TRBJ1-5; no definite D call. Here the CDR3 DNA reads TGTGCCATCAGCCTAGATAGCAATCAGCCCCAGCATTTT. Its protein product is CAISLDSNQPQHF.